A selection of T cell receptor beta chains follows, all from one sample in a study of blood T cells in healthy people across ages. TCRdb itself ran the 5' RACE reads through MiXCR, one entry per CDR3 protein. The sample lists around 1,500,000 distinct CDR3 sequences; approximately 30% were seen once. The sample comprised blood. The receptors derive from a woman aged 30 to 39 in good health. Each CDR3 is given with its conserved first and last residue. D genes are given only for firm matches. Size is stated for part of the rows, as once, few or many counts, or as a class when the clone is expanded.

TRBJ2-3 TRBV3-1 TRBD2 NA CASSQPILAGGTDTQYF TGTGCCAGCAGCCAACCGATTCTAGCGGGGGGCACAGATACGCAGTATTTT
TRBJ2-7 TRBV7-2 TRBD2 many CASSPLAGLSYEQYF TGTGCCAGCAGCCCCCTAGCGGGACTCTCCTACGAGCAGTACTTC
TRBJ2-5 TRBV12-3/TRBV12-4 TRBD2 NA CASNLRLAGTGETQYF TGTGCCAGCAATTTGCGGCTAGCGGGAACCGGAGAGACCCAGTACTTC
TRBJ1-5 TRBV5-6 NA few CASSGRARGQPQHF TGTGCCAGCAGCGGACGGGCCCGGGGTCAGCCCCAGCATTTT
TRBJ1-2 TRBV7-9 TRBD1 NA CASRLIQGDYGYTF TGTGCCAGCAGACTCATACAGGGGGACTATGGCTACACCTTC
TRBJ2-7 TRBV20-1 NA few CSASGAGSSYEQYF TGCAGTGCTAGTGGGGCGGGGAGCTCCTACGAGCAGTACTTC
TRBJ1-5 TRBV5-1 TRBD1 few CASSFYIPGQGALQPQHF TGCGCCAGCAGCTTCTATATTCCGGGACAGGGGGCGCTTCAGCCCCAGCATTTT
TRBJ2-1 TRBV20-1 NA many CSALSGSSYNEQFF TGCAGTGCTCTTAGCGGTAGCTCCTACAATGAGCAGTTCTTC
TRBJ2-7 TRBV7-2 TRBD2 NA CASSLADLAGVYEQYF TGTGCCAGCAGCTTAGCGGACCTAGCGGGAGTCTACGAGCAGTACTTC
TRBJ2-7 TRBV14 NA NA CASSRRPGTDTYEQYF TGTGCCAGCAGCCGACGCCCCGGGACCGACACCTACGAGCAGTACTTC
TRBJ2-3 TRBV5-5 NA NA CASSLEQGRDTQYF TGTGCCAGCAGCTTGGAGCAGGGTCGAGATACGCAGTATTTT
TRBJ1-2 TRBV29-1 TRBD1 NA CSVEGRGRDGYTF TGCAGCGTTGAGGGCAGGGGGCGCGATGGCTACACCTTC
TRBJ1-4 TRBV5-1 NA few CASSLTGDATNEKLFF TGCGCCAGCAGCTTGACGGGTGATGCAACTAATGAAAAACTGTTTTTT
TRBJ2-4 TRBV28 NA NA CASSPSLVGGRRIQYF TGTGCCAGCAGTCCCTCCCTAGTGGGGGGGCGGCGCATTCAGTACTTC
TRBJ2-7 TRBV20-1 NA few CSAIDGPSYEQYF TGCAGCGCAATCGACGGGCCCTCCTACGAGCAGTACTTC
TRBJ1-2 TRBV5-6 NA few CASSARPTGVGYTF TGTGCCAGCAGCGCCCGGCCGACAGGAGTCGGCTACACCTTC
TRBJ2-1 TRBV12-3/TRBV12-4 TRBD2 few CASSPEGLAGDNEQFF TGTGCCAGCAGTCCCGAGGGACTAGCGGGAGACAATGAGCAGTTCTTC
TRBJ1-5 TRBV20-1 NA NA CSAREKVDQPQHF TGCAGTGCTAGAGAAAAGGTGGACCAGCCCCAGCATTTT
TRBJ1-4 TRBV2 NA NA CASSDHGTGNEKLFF TGTGCCAGCAGTGATCATGGGACCGGTAATGAAAAACTGTTTTTT
TRBJ1-2 TRBV7-9 NA many CASSRDGSYGYTF TGTGCCAGCAGCCGTGACGGCAGCTATGGCTACACCTTC
TRBJ2-3 TRBV7-6 TRBD1 few CAISSQGLLGTDTQYF TGTGCCATCAGCTCACAGGGGCTTCTTGGGACAGATACGCAGTATTTT
TRBJ2-3 TRBV4-2 TRBD2 NA CASSQELLAGDTDTQYF TGTGCCAGCAGCCAAGAACTTCTAGCGGGAGACACAGATACGCAGTATTTT
TRBJ2-5 TRBV24-1 TRBD2 NA CATSDPGTSGGETQYF TGTGCCACCAGTGACCCCGGGACTAGCGGGGGGGAGACCCAGTACTTC
TRBJ2-2 TRBV9 NA NA CASSVGGRELFF TGTGCCAGCAGCGTTGGGGGGCGGGAGCTGTTTTTT
TRBJ2-5 TRBV29-1 TRBD1 many CSVRQGETQYF TGCAGCGTTCGACAGGGAGAGACCCAGTACTTC
TRBJ2-1 TRBV5-1 TRBD1 few CASSLSGQGPREQFF TGCGCCAGCAGCTTGTCGGGACAGGGACCGCGTGAGCAGTTCTTC